Listed below are T cell receptor beta chains from one sample, sequenced in a study of T cells after posttransplantation cyclophosphamide. The method was immunoSEQ multiplex PCR; TCRdb's version includes in-frame clones alone and lacks a portion of them. The sample contains about 3,300 clones, none of them singletons. Sequencing used PBMCs, obtained after allogeneic stem cell transplant with posttransplant cyclophosphamide. The source of these receptors is a male patient aged 30 to 39 who received an allogeneic stem cell transplant from a related donor, was CMV-positive, and had acute GVHD only. These T cells may partly come from the graft donor. The CDR3 runs from the conserved cysteine through the conserved F or W. A D gene is named only where the DNA matches it firmly. A clone size is listed for some rows: how often the clone was seen (once, few, many), or a class if it is expanded.

v_gene	d_gene	abundance	j_gene	len	CDR3nt	CDR3aa
TRBV10-1	-	many	TRBJ2-4	15	TGCGCCAGCAGTGAGTCGATAGTAGCCAAAAACATTCAGTACTTC	CASSESIVAKNIQYF
TRBV4-1	TRBD2	many	TRBJ2-5	15	TGCGCCAGCAGCCAAGGGGCTAGCGGGGGGGAGACCCAGTACTTC	CASSQGASGGETQYF
TRBV4-3	-	many	TRBJ1-5	17	TGCGCCAGCAGCCAAGATCCGCAGGCGGGTAGCAATCAGCCCCAGCATTTT	CASSQDPQAGSNQPQHF
TRBV14	TRBD2	medium-sized	TRBJ2-1	17	TGTGCCAGCAGCCAAGGGCGGCGGGGGGGTTCCTACAATGAGCAGTTCTTC	CASSQGRRGGSYNEQFF
TRBV19	TRBD1	many	TRBJ2-3	14	TGTGCCAGTAACCCGGGACAGCTCACAGATACGCAGTATTTT	CASNPGQLTDTQYF
TRBV28	-	many	TRBJ1-6	14	TGTGCCAGCAGTTTCTCCAGGGCAGGTTCACCCCTCCACTTT	CASSFSRAGSPLHF
TRBV6-9	-	many	TRBJ1-1	15	TGTGCCAGCAGATTGAGGGCCAGCATGAACACTGAAGCTTTCTTT	CASRLRASMNTEAFF
TRBV6-1	TRBD1	many	TRBJ1-1	15	TGTGCCAGCAGTGGGACAGGGGCCTTGAACACTGAAGCTTTCTTT	CASSGTGALNTEAFF
TRBV7-2	-	medium-sized	TRBJ2-1	15	TGTGCCAGCAGCTTTTACAGCAGCTCCTATAATGAGCAGTTCTTC	CASSFYSSSYNEQFF
TRBV7-2	-	many	TRBJ2-2	12	TGTGCCAGCAGCTTCCCTCCCGGGGAGCTGTTTTTT	CASSFPPGELFF
TRBV6-5	TRBD1	many	TRBJ1-2	15	TGTGCCAGCGGTCCCGGGACAGGGAACTTCTATGGCTACACCTTC	CASGPGTGNFYGYTF
TRBV23-1	TRBD2	many	TRBJ2-7	18	TGCGCCAGCACCCGACGGGGTAGCGGGGGGGGGTCGGACTACGAGCAGTACTTC	CASTRRGSGGGSDYEQYF
TRBV12-3/TRBV12-4	TRBD2	many	TRBJ2-5	15	TGTGCCAGCAGCTTAGGGGCGGGGGGCAAAGAGACCCAGTACTTC	CASSLGAGGKETQYF
TRBV7-2	-	many	TRBJ1-4	15	TGTGCCAGCCAAGGGCCGGGCGGGGGGAATGAAAAACTGTTTTTT	CASQGPGGGNEKLFF
TRBV28	-	many	TRBJ1-1	11	TGTGCCAGCAGTTTGGCCTCTGAAGCTTTCTTT	CASSLASEAFF
TRBV30	TRBD1	many	TRBJ2-3	12	TGTGCCTGGAGTCTCCCAGGGGGCCCACGAGTTTTT	CAWSLPGGPRVF
TRBV5-4	-	many	TRBJ1-2	14	TGTGCCAGCAGCGTAGCGACAGGCGACTATGGCTACACCTTC	CASSVATGDYGYTF
TRBV4-1	-	many	TRBJ1-1	15	TGCGCCAGCAGCCAGATCCTACCGACAGTACCTGAAGCTTTCTTT	CASSQILPTVPEAFF
TRBV28	TRBD2	many	TRBJ2-7	15	TGTGCCAGCAGTTATAGCGGGGGGCCATTCGGGGAGCAGTACTTC	CASSYSGGPFGEQYF
TRBV28	-	many	TRBJ1-1	16	TGTGCCAGCAGTTTTTACCTGGGCTCGAAGAACACTGAAGCTTTCTTT	CASSFYLGSKNTEAFF
TRBV10-3	TRBD1	many	TRBJ2-4	15	TGTGCCATCAGTGAGGTTACAGGGGGCGTAAACATTCAGTACTTC	CAISEVTGGVNIQYF
TRBV4-3	TRBD2	many	TRBJ2-7	18	TGCGCCAGCAGCGGGATTGCCTCCACTAGCGGATCCTACTACGAGCAGTACTTC	CASSGIASTSGSYYEQYF
TRBV30	TRBD1	-	TRBJ1-2	12	TGTGCCTGGGGACAGGGGTGGTATGGCTACACCTTC	CAWGQGWYGYTF
TRBV30	TRBD2	many	TRBJ2-7	16	TGTGCCTGGAGAGGGCAACTAGCGGGGACCTCCTACGAGCAGTACTTC	CAWRGQLAGTSYEQYF
TRBV6-4	-	many	TRBJ2-3	14	TGTGCCAGCAGTGACCTAAGGGGTTCAGATACGCAGTATTTT	CASSDLRGSDTQYF
TRBV7-9	-	many	TRBJ1-2	13	TGTGCCAGCAGCTTAGCCGGTTTCTATGGCTACACCTTC	CASSLAGFYGYTF
TRBV5-1	TRBD2	many	TRBJ2-5	17	TGCGCCAGCAGCCCTGGGACTAGCGGGGTTTACCAAGAGACCCAGTACTTC	CASSPGTSGVYQETQYF
TRBV7-2	-	many	TRBJ1-2	14	TGTGCCAGCAGCTTATCGTTGTTTAACTATGGCTACACCTTC	CASSLSLFNYGYTF
TRBV4-1	-	many	TRBJ1-2	14	TGCGCCAGCCGACACCCGGGGGTCTCCTATGGCTACACCTTC	CASRHPGVSYGYTF
TRBV19	-	many	TRBJ1-5	13	TGTGCCAGTAGTACCGGGACTCATCAGCCCCAGCATTTT	CASSTGTHQPQHF
TRBV9	TRBD1	many	TRBJ2-7	14	TGTGCCAGCAGCCCATGGACAGGGATGGACGAGCAGTACTTC	CASSPWTGMDEQYF
TRBV4-3	-	many	TRBJ1-5	14	TGCGCCAGCAGCCAAGATTCCGGCAATCAGCCCCAGCATTTT	CASSQDSGNQPQHF
TRBV7-9	-	medium-sized	TRBJ1-4	15	TGTGCCAGCAGCTTGGGGCTGAGGTCTATTGAAAAACTGTTTTTT	CASSLGLRSIEKLFF
TRBV18	-	many	TRBJ2-6	14	TGTGCCAGCTCACCCCAGGGCGGGGCCAACGTCCTGACTTTC	CASSPQGGANVLTF
TRBV10-3	TRBD2	many	TRBJ2-3	16	TGTGCCATCAGCCCTACTAGCGGGGGCGTGACAGATACGCAGTATTTT	CAISPTSGGVTDTQYF
TRBV7-9	-	many	TRBJ1-1	15	TGTGCCAGCAGCTTAGTTTCCAGGAAGAACACTGAAGCTTTCTTT	CASSLVSRKNTEAFF
TRBV5-1	TRBD2	many	TRBJ2-1	16	TGCGCCAGCAGCTTGGTGGCTAGCGGGGGGCGGGATGAGCAGTTCTTC	CASSLVASGGRDEQFF
TRBV7-8	-	many	TRBJ2-1	14	TGTGCCAGCAGCGAAATAGACACCTACAATGAGCAGTTCTTC	CASSEIDTYNEQFF
TRBV12-3/TRBV12-4	-	many	TRBJ1-5	14	TGTGCCAGCAGTTTACGGTATAGCAATCAGCCCCAGCATTTT	CASSLRYSNQPQHF
TRBV5-1	-	many	TRBJ1-1	14	TGCGCCAGCAGAGCTAGCCGGGCGGACGGAGTAGCTTTCTTT	CASRASRADGVAFF
TRBV7-9	-	many	TRBJ1-5	14	TGTGCCAGCAGCCTTTGGGGGGACAATCAGCCCCAGCATTTT	CASSLWGDNQPQHF
TRBV7-2	-	many	TRBJ1-4	16	TGTGCCAGCAGCTTAGATGGTCCCTTCTATAATGAAAAACTGTTTTTT	CASSLDGPFYNEKLFF
TRBV10-3	TRBD1	many	TRBJ1-5	15	TGTGCCAGCCTCCCGGGACAGGGGATATATCAGCCCCAGCATTTT	CASLPGQGIYQPQHF
TRBV11-2	-	many	TRBJ1-2	13	TGTGCCAGCAGCGCCTGGCAGGGAGATGGCTACACCTTC	CASSAWQGDGYTF
TRBV30	-	few	TRBJ2-7	16	TGTGCCTGGAGTTTTCGTCTGGGGGGAAATACCTACGAGCAGTACTTC	CAWSFRLGGNTYEQYF
TRBV5-1	-	many	TRBJ2-5	12	TGCGCCAGCAGCTTGACAGCAGAGACCCAGTACTTC	CASSLTAETQYF
TRBV4-2	TRBD1	large	TRBJ1-5	16	TGTGCCAGCAGCCAAGATCTCGGACAGGCCTTCTCTCCCTTGCATTTT	CASSQDLGQAFSPLHF
TRBV29-1	TRBD1	many	TRBJ1-1	14	TGCAGCGTTGCGGTCCGGGACAGCAACACTGAAGCTTTCTTT	CSVAVRDSNTEAFF
TRBV7-2	-	many	TRBJ1-1	15	TGTGCCAGCAGCCTGCCAAGCGGGGGTAACACTGAAGCTTTCTTT	CASSLPSGGNTEAFF
TRBV7-2	-	many	TRBJ2-7	14	TGTGCCAGCAGCTTAAGGAGAGGGCCCTACGAGCAGTACTTC	CASSLRRGPYEQYF
TRBV6-2/TRBV6-3	TRBD2	-	TRBJ2-2	14	TGTGCCAGCAGAGTGACTAGCGGGGCCGGGGAGCTGTTTTTT	CASRVTSGAGELFF
TRBV5-1	-	many	TRBJ2-7	16	TGCGCCAGCAGCTCAGGACTCTCACCGCTATACTACGAGCAGTACTTC	CASSSGLSPLYYEQYF
TRBV7-2	TRBD2	many	TRBJ2-7	15	TGTGCCAGCAGCTTAGCTAGCGGGGGGCAGTACGAGCAGTACTTC	CASSLASGGQYEQYF
TRBV5-8	-	medium-sized	TRBJ2-1	11	TGTGCCAGCAGCCGAGGGTATGAGCAGTTCTTC	CASSRGYEQFF
TRBV5-1	TRBD2	many	TRBJ2-1	17	TGCGCCAGCACCCGGCGGGTAGCGGGGAACTCCTACAATGAGCAGTTCTTC	CASTRRVAGNSYNEQFF